The 20 T cell receptor beta chains below all came from one sample that was sequenced in a study of blood T cell repertoires in COVID-19. TCRdb's table, derived via immunoSEQ multiplex PCR, lists solely in-frame clones and lacks some. This repertoire shows under 250,000 clones, around four fifths found once; its top ten account for just over 2.5%. Sequencing was done on a sample of peripheral blood. These receptors all stem from a woman aged 65 to 85 with active or convalescent COVID-19.

With regard to this clone: It is unclear where the CDR3 begins or ends on the DNA, so no DNA is shown, and the CDR3 is as TCRdb lists it. The rearrangement uses TRBV9 and TRBJ2-7; the table's D call TRBD1 went unverified against the DNA. CDR1 and CDR2 (germline): SGDLS, YYNGEE. The CDR3 spans 14 amino acids, including both terminal residues. CDR3 protein: CASSVGTGSATVNF.

This chain joins TRBV6-5 and TRBJ2-1, with 11 positions matching TRBD2. Germline CDR1 is MNHEY and CDR2 is SVGAGI. J lost 5 bases, V lost 2 bases, and 2 bases had no gene match. The CDR3 loop spans 15 amino acids. CDR3 region: CASSYELAGDNEQFF. CDR3 coding DNA: TGTGCCAGCAGTTACGAACTAGCGGGGGACAATGAGCAGTTCTTC.

V is TRBV6-5 and J is TRBJ1-1; possibly TRBD1 for D (5 bases). The germline gives CDR1 MNHEY, CDR2 SVGAGI. CDR3 length equals 14 residues. The V gene lost 0 bases and the J gene lost 4 bases, with 9 bases spanning the gap. CDR3 residues: CASSYSTAGTEAFF. CDR3 bases: TGTGCCAGCAGTTACTCGACAGCGGGCACTGAAGCTTTCTTT.

Concerning this clone itself: Other nucleotide sequences from this sample produce the same CDR3. The V and J genes are TRBV18 and TRBJ1-2, with D uncertain. V lost 2 bases and J lost 1, with 5 bases in between. Germline-derived CDR1 and CDR2 are KGHSH and LQKENI. The length of the CDR3 is 13 residues. The CDR3 loop is CASSPTGNYGYTF. CDR3 sequence (DNA): TGTGCCAGCTCACCAACCGGTAACTATGGCTACACCTTC.

The CDR3 region has the DNA TGTGCCAGCTCAGGAACAGAGGGTGAAAAACTGTTTTTT. Translating it yields CASSGTEGEKLFF. The V gene is TRBV18, the J gene TRBJ1-4; unclear D gene. This CDR3 region has 13 residues. CDR1 KGHSH and CDR2 LQKENI come from the germline V gene. V was trimmed by 5 bases and J by 7 bases, leaving 11 bases between them.

J is TRBJ2-2 and V is TRBV7-2, with a possible D match to TRBD2 (7 bases). The CDR3 has 16 residues. From germline, CDR1 is SGHTA and CDR2 FQGNSA. V lost 5 bases and J 6 bases, leaving 19 bases between the germline ends. The CDR3 nucleotides read TGTGCCAGCAGCCCAAGAGGGGGGGGTCTGGCCGGGGAGCTGTTTTTT. Its translation is CASSPRGGGLAGELFF.

The chain links TRBV5-4 to TRBJ2-3, with 7 bases matching TRBD2. The junction had 9 bases not matched to a gene; V was cut back by 4 bases and J by 1 base. The CDR3 spans 16 residues. Germline-derived CDR1 and CDR2 are SGHNT and YYREEE (reference sequence). The CDR3: CASSMEGGPGTDTQYF. The CDR3 DNA sequence: TGTGCCAGCAGCATGGAGGGAGGGCCAGGCACAGATACGCAGTATTTT.

The chain links TRBV5-5 to TRBJ1-3; D uncertain. CDR3 length: 15 residues. V dropped 2 bases and J dropped 0 bases, with 9 bases sitting between them. CDR1 and CDR2 (germline): SGHKS, YYEKEE (reference sequence). The CDR3 DNA reads TGTGCCAGCAGCTTATCCACCTACTCTGGAAACACCATATATTTT. It yields the protein CASSLSTYSGNTIYF.

The genes are TRBV25-1 and TRBJ2-5; 8 bases map to TRBD2. V was pared by 5 bases and J by 3 bases, with 2 bases of the junction left unmatched. In germline, CDR1 is MGHDK, CDR2 SYGVNS. The length of the CDR3 is 13 residues. The CDR3 protein is CASSWRGEETQYF. In nucleotides, the CDR3 is TGTGCCAGCAGTTGGCGGGGGGAAGAGACCCAGTACTTC. Using reference TRBV25-1 and TRBJ2-5 for the parts outside the CDR3, the full variable domain is EADIYQTPRYLVIGTGKKITLECSQTMGHDKMYWYQQDPGMELHLIHYSYGVNSTEKGDLSSESTVSRIRTEHFPLTLESARPSHTSQYLCASSWRGEETQYFGPGTRLLVL.

The genes are TRBV5-5 and TRBJ2-2; TRBD1 aligns across 7 bases. The CDR3 contains 17 residues. With V trimmed by 3 bases and J by 0 bases, 8 bases remained unmatched. Germline-derived CDR1 and CDR2 are SGHKS and YYEKEE (reference sequence). The CDR3 here is CASSYAVGGTNTGELFF. In DNA form, the CDR3 reads TGTGCCAGCAGCTATGCTGTAGGGGGCACGAACACCGGGGAGCTGTTTTTT.

J is TRBJ2-5 and V is TRBV3-1 (or the pseudogene TRBV3-2); D is ambiguous. This CDR3 has 14 residues. Germline V CDR1 and CDR2: LGHDT, YNNKEL (reference sequence). V dropped 4 bases and J dropped 2 bases, with 11 bases sitting between them. CDR3 loop: CASSRLGKQETQYF. CDR3 DNA sequence: TGTGCCAGCAGCCGACTCGGTAAGCAAGAGACCCAGTACTTC.

This chain connects TRBV19 to TRBJ2-3; 8 nucleotides line up with TRBD1. The J segment lost 9 bases and the V segment lost 6 bases, leaving 8 bases of the junction unmatched. CDR1 is LNHDA and CDR2 is SQIVND in the germline V gene (reference sequence). This CDR3 has 13 residues. Here the CDR3 reads CASSPTGQGTQYF. CDR3 sequence (DNA): TGTGCCAGTAGCCCTACAGGACAGGGAACGCAGTATTTT.

The gene calls are TRBV9 and TRBJ2-2, with a possible D match to TRBD2 (5 bases). There are 15 residues in the CDR3. V was shortened by 0 bases and J by 1 base, with 7 bases between the two germline ends. Germline V gene sequence: CDR1 SGDLS, CDR2 YYNGEE. This CDR3 reads CASSVGRENTGELFF. The DNA of the CDR3 is TGTGCCAGCAGCGTAGGTCGGGAGAACACCGGGGAGCTGTTTTTT.

The rearrangement links TRBV2 to TRBJ2-1, with TRBD2 identical over 7 bases. The germline V gene has CDR1 SNHLY and CDR2 FYNNEI. V was clipped by 4 bases and J by 4 bases; unmatched bases: 1. The length of the CDR3 is 13 residues. The CDR3 region has the DNA TGTGCCAGCAGTGGACTAGCTTACAATGAGCAGTTCTTC. Its protein is CASSGLAYNEQFF.

The V and J genes are TRBV11-3 and TRBJ2-7, with D tentatively TRBD2 (6 bases). From germline, CDR1 is SGHNT and CDR2 YENEEA. The CDR3 consists of 12 residues. Trimming stripped 3 bases from V and 7 bases from J, with 10 bases between. CDR3 amino acids: CASSFGGGEQYF. CDR3 DNA: TGTGCCAGCAGCTTCGGGGGTGGAGAGCAGTACTTC.

The chain links TRBV3-1 (or the pseudogene TRBV3-2) to TRBJ1-1; no clear D. The CDR3 length is 14 residues. Germline V gene data show CDR1 as LGHDT and CDR2 as YNNKEL (reference sequence). V lost 4 bases and J lost 1, with 10 bases in between. CDR3 in amino acids: CASSPSGRNTEAFF. The DNA of the CDR3 is TGTGCCAGCAGCCCTTCTGGCAGGAACACTGAAGCTTTCTTT.

The chain uses TRBV6-2 or TRBV6-3 and TRBJ2-1; 9 positions agree with TRBD2. J was trimmed by 2 bases and V by 7 bases; bases with no gene match: 6. Germline CDR1 MNHEY, CDR2 SVGEGT. This CDR3 spans 15 amino acids. The CDR3 reads CASNPLAGAYNEQFF. The DNA of the CDR3 is TGTGCCAGCAACCCCTTAGCGGGGGCCTACAATGAGCAGTTCTTC.

In this sample, this clone turned up a few times. This sequence joins TRBV12-3 or TRBV12-4 and TRBJ1-1, with D perhaps matching TRBD1 (5 bases). The CDR3 is 12 residues long. The V and J ends lost 6 bases and 7 bases respectively, with 12 bases between them. CDR3 amino acids: CASRAGHFEAFF. CDR3 sequence (DNA): TGTGCCAGCAGAGCCGGACATTTTGAAGCTTTCTTT.

CDR3 nucleotide sequence: TGTGCCAGTAGTTACAGGTTGGATTCACCCCTCCACTTT. Protein sequence: CASSYRLDSPLHF. V usage is TRBV19 and J usage is TRBJ1-6; weak D call: TRBD1 (5 bases). The germline gives CDR1 LNHDA, CDR2 SQIVND (reference sequence). The CDR3 runs 13 residues. Trimming removed 5 bases at V and 8 bases at J, with 10 bases between.

The chain has TRBV5-1 and TRBJ2-3; a weak D match, TRBD2 (6 bases). Trimming took 7 bases from V and 3 from J, leaving 12 bases between them. The CDR3 has 13 residues. Germline V CDR1 and CDR2: SGHRS, YFSETQ. The CDR3, as DNA: TGCGCCAGCGGGCGGGGTGGTACAGATACGCAGTATTTT. Protein product: CASGRGGTDTQYF.